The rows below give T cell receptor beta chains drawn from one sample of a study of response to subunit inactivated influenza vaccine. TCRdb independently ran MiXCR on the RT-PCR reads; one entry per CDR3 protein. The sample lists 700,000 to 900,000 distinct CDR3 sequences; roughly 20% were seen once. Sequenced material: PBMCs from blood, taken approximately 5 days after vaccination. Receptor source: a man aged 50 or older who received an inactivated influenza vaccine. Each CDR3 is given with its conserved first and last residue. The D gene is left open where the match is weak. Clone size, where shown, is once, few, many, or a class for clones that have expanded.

CDR3 DNA: TGTGCCAGCAGTTACGCACACACGAATTTGGGCAGGGATACGCAGTATTTT
CDR3 protein: CASSYAHTNLGRDTQYF
D gene: NA
clone size: NA
V gene: TRBV12-3/TRBV12-4
J gene: TRBJ2-3

CDR3 DNA: TGTGCCAGCAGTCAGTTGGCCTACAATGAGCAGTTCTTC
CDR3 protein: CASSQLAYNEQFF
D gene: NA
clone size: few
V gene: TRBV12-3/TRBV12-4
J gene: TRBJ2-1

CDR3 DNA: TGCAGCGCCGACAGGGGACAACACGAGCAGTACTTC
CDR3 protein: CSADRGQHEQYF
D gene: TRBD1
clone size: NA
V gene: TRBV29-1
J gene: TRBJ2-7

CDR3 DNA: TGTGCCAGCAGCTCACAGGGGGCAGAGACCCAGTACTTC
CDR3 protein: CASSSQGAETQYF
D gene: TRBD1
clone size: few
V gene: TRBV7-9
J gene: TRBJ2-5

CDR3 DNA: TGTGCCAGCAGCTCATCTACCGGGACAGGCTTTCCCGTAGGGCAGTACTTC
CDR3 protein: CASSSSTGTGFPVGQYF
D gene: TRBD1
clone size: NA
V gene: TRBV7-9
J gene: TRBJ2-7

CDR3 DNA: TGTGCCAGCAGTTTCCTTGCTCTAGCGGGAGACGTAGCCACAGATACGCAGTATTTT
CDR3 protein: CASSFLALAGDVATDTQYF
D gene: TRBD2
clone size: NA
V gene: TRBV27
J gene: TRBJ2-3

CDR3 DNA: TGTGCCAGCAGATCCTCAGGGTGGAATTCACCCCTCCACTTT
CDR3 protein: CASRSSGWNSPLHF
D gene: NA
clone size: NA
V gene: TRBV12-3/TRBV12-4
J gene: TRBJ1-6

CDR3 DNA: TGTGCCAGCAGCTTTACAGGGTATACGCAGTATTTT
CDR3 protein: CASSFTGYTQYF
D gene: NA
clone size: many
V gene: TRBV7-9
J gene: TRBJ2-3

CDR3 DNA: TGCAGCGTTGGCGGACTCTTCTACGAGCAGTACTTC
CDR3 protein: CSVGGLFYEQYF
D gene: NA
clone size: many
V gene: TRBV29-1
J gene: TRBJ2-7

CDR3 DNA: TGTGCCAGCACCCAGACAGGATATCAGCCCCAGCATTTT
CDR3 protein: CASTQTGYQPQHF
D gene: NA
clone size: few
V gene: TRBV12-3/TRBV12-4
J gene: TRBJ1-5

CDR3 DNA: TGTGCCAGCAGTCCTCGGATACTCTACGAGCAGTACTTC
CDR3 protein: CASSPRILYEQYF
D gene: NA
clone size: NA
V gene: TRBV27
J gene: TRBJ2-7

CDR3 DNA: TGCGCCAGCAGCCAAGACCGGAGATCTAATGAAAAACTGTTTTTT
CDR3 protein: CASSQDRRSNEKLFF
D gene: NA
clone size: NA
V gene: TRBV4-3
J gene: TRBJ1-4

CDR3 DNA: TGTGCCAGCAGTTTGCTAGCGGGGGGGCTCGATGAGCAGTTCTTC
CDR3 protein: CASSLLAGGLDEQFF
D gene: TRBD2
clone size: NA
V gene: TRBV7-3
J gene: TRBJ2-1

CDR3 DNA: TGCAGTGCTAGGGGCCTAGCGGGAGGGCCCCATAGCAATGAGCAGTTCTTC
CDR3 protein: CSARGLAGGPHSNEQFF
D gene: TRBD2
clone size: once
V gene: TRBV20-1
J gene: TRBJ2-1

CDR3 DNA: TGTGCCAGCAGTTTAGGGTTAGCGGGTGAGAACGAGCAGTACTTC
CDR3 protein: CASSLGLAGENEQYF
D gene: TRBD2
clone size: NA
V gene: TRBV12-3/TRBV12-4
J gene: TRBJ2-7

CDR3 DNA: TGTGCCAGCGACAAAACGGGACACTTCTACCAAGAGACCCAGTACTTC
CDR3 protein: CASDKTGHFYQETQYF
D gene: NA
clone size: few
V gene: TRBV2
J gene: TRBJ2-5

CDR3 DNA: TGTGCCAGCAGCCTCTCAGTCTTACGAGAGACCCAGTACTTC
CDR3 protein: CASSLSVLRETQYF
D gene: NA
clone size: many
V gene: TRBV4-2
J gene: TRBJ2-5

CDR3 DNA: TGTGCCAGCAGCTCTTCATCGCCCCAGACAGCTTTCTTT
CDR3 protein: CASSSSSPQTAFF
D gene: NA
clone size: few
V gene: TRBV7-9
J gene: TRBJ1-1

CDR3 DNA: TGTGCCAGCAGCAAACCGGGGCCTCAAGAGACCCAGTACTTC
CDR3 protein: CASSKPGPQETQYF
D gene: NA
clone size: many
V gene: TRBV12-3/TRBV12-4
J gene: TRBJ2-5

CDR3 DNA: TGCAGTGCGGTCGGGACAGACAATTCACCCCTCCACTTT
CDR3 protein: CSAVGTDNSPLHF
D gene: TRBD1
clone size: few
V gene: TRBV20-1
J gene: TRBJ1-6

CDR3 DNA: TGTGCCAGCAGCGTCGGGACAGAAAATGAAAAACTGTTTTTT
CDR3 protein: CASSVGTENEKLFF
D gene: TRBD1
clone size: few
V gene: TRBV9
J gene: TRBJ1-4

CDR3 DNA: TGTGCCAGCAGCTTAGTTGGTAGGACGGACACTACGGAGCAGTACTTC
CDR3 protein: CASSLVGRTDTTEQYF
D gene: NA
clone size: NA
V gene: TRBV7-2
J gene: TRBJ2-7

CDR3 DNA: TGTGCCAGCAGCCAAATCCCAGCGGGAGGGAATGAGCAGTTCTTC
CDR3 protein: CASSQIPAGGNEQFF
D gene: TRBD2
clone size: NA
V gene: TRBV14
J gene: TRBJ2-1

CDR3 DNA: TGCGCCAGCAGCCACTCTACCGGGGGGGAGACCCAGTACTTC
CDR3 protein: CASSHSTGGETQYF
D gene: TRBD2
clone size: NA
V gene: TRBV4-3
J gene: TRBJ2-5

CDR3 DNA: TGCAGTGCTAGAGATCTTGGAGGGGCACAGCCCCAGCATTTT
CDR3 protein: CSARDLGGAQPQHF
D gene: NA
clone size: few
V gene: TRBV20-1
J gene: TRBJ1-5

CDR3 DNA: TGCGCCAGCAGCTTTGGTGGTTACTACGAGCAGTACTTC
CDR3 protein: CASSFGGYYEQYF
D gene: NA
clone size: few
V gene: TRBV5-1
J gene: TRBJ2-7

CDR3 DNA: TGCGCCAGCAGCCAAGATACAGCGCCCCCTCGCGAGCAGTACTTC
CDR3 protein: CASSQDTAPPREQYF
D gene: NA
clone size: NA
V gene: TRBV4-3
J gene: TRBJ2-7